The rows below give T cell receptor beta chains drawn from one sample of a study of T cells in Graves' hyperthyroidism and ophthalmopathy. TCRdb fed the multiplex PCR reads into MiXCR, producing one record per CDR3 protein. This sample has 300,000 to 350,000 distinct CDR3 sequences; 16% occur once, and the top ten carry 33%. What was sequenced was blood. The receptors come from a man aged 25 to 40 with Graves' hyperthyroidism. Both conserved end residues are part of each CDR3. A D gene is named only where the DNA matches it firmly. Clone size is stated in some rows and not others, as once, few, many or a class when expanded.

v_call,clone_size,j_call,d_call,cdr3_aa,cdr3_nt
TRBV10-3,NA,TRBJ1-2,NA,CAISEETPYGYTF,TGTGCCATCAGTGAAGAGACACCCTATGGCTACACCTTC
TRBV6-1,many,TRBJ2-7,NA,CASSPVGGVPYEQYF,TGTGCCAGCAGTCCTGTGGGGGGAGTACCCTACGAGCAGTACTTC
TRBV4-2,NA,TRBJ2-1,NA,CASSPGGAVDNEQFF,TGTGCCAGCAGTCCCGGTGGGGCGGTGGACAATGAGCAGTTCTTC
TRBV5-1,few,TRBJ2-1,NA,CASSGLRGAMQQFF,TGCGCCAGCAGCGGGCTAAGGGGGGCAATGCAGCAGTTCTTC
TRBV18,many,TRBJ2-1,TRBD2,CASSPPNGREAYNEQFF,TGTGCCAGCTCACCACCAAACGGGAGGGAGGCTTACAATGAGCAGTTCTTC
TRBV24-1,few,TRBJ2-3,NA,CATSDLRSGTDTQYF,TGTGCCACCAGTGATTTGAGGTCAGGAACAGATACGCAGTATTTT
TRBV7-2,few,TRBJ2-3,NA,CASSLAVQAIDTQYF,TGTGCCAGCAGCTTAGCGGTACAAGCCATAGATACGCAGTATTTT
TRBV6-1,NA,TRBJ2-7,TRBD2,CASIPRLRSGSKYEQYF,TGTGCCAGCATCCCTCGCCTACGGAGCGGGAGTAAGTACGAGCAGTACTTC
TRBV12-3/TRBV12-4,many,TRBJ2-1,NA,CASSLWGNEQFF,TGTGCCAGCAGTTTATGGGGTAATGAGCAGTTCTTC
TRBV13,NA,TRBJ1-1,NA,CAGSPRIGNTEAFF,TGTGCCGGCAGCCCCAGGATAGGGAACACTGAAGCTTTCTTT
TRBV7-8,many,TRBJ2-7,NA,CASTRTDTYEQYF,TGTGCCAGCACCCGGACAGATACCTACGAGCAGTACTTC
TRBV11-3,few,TRBJ2-2,TRBD1,CASSPDRGSDTGELFF,TGTGCCAGCAGCCCAGACAGGGGATCCGACACCGGGGAGCTGTTTTTT
TRBV5-6,few,TRBJ2-1,TRBD1,CASGRQGTYNEQFF,TGTGCCAGCGGAAGACAGGGAACCTACAATGAGCAGTTCTTC
TRBV19,few,TRBJ1-2,NA,CASRGGNYGYTF,TGTGCCAGTCGGGGGGGTAACTATGGCTACACCTTC
TRBV12-5,NA,TRBJ1-1,NA,CASGLYPAFF,TGTGCTAGTGGTTTGTACCCGGCTTTCTTT
TRBV2,many,TRBJ2-2,NA,CASGANSNTGELFF,TGTGCCAGCGGGGCCAACTCGAACACCGGGGAGCTGTTTTTT
TRBV5-1,few,TRBJ2-2,NA,CASSTRGAGELFF,TGCGCCAGCAGCACAAGGGGAGCCGGGGAGCTGTTTTTT
TRBV5-1,many,TRBJ1-1,NA,CASSLRQGRSEAFF,TGCGCCAGCAGCTTGCGGCAGGGGCGGTCGGAGGCTTTCTTT
TRBV2,many,TRBJ2-7,NA,CASSTSSYEQYF,TGTGCCAGCAGCACGTCGTCCTACGAGCAGTACTTC
TRBV2,many,TRBJ2-5,NA,CASMGDSYQETQYF,TGTGCCAGCATGGGAGACAGTTACCAAGAGACCCAGTACTTC
TRBV30,many,TRBJ1-4,NA,CAWSGHRATNEKLFF,TGTGCCTGGAGTGGACACAGAGCAACTAATGAAAAACTGTTTTTT
TRBV5-5,many,TRBJ1-1,NA,CASSFMASTEAFF,TGTGCCAGCAGCTTTATGGCGAGCACTGAAGCTTTCTTT
TRBV12-3/TRBV12-4,many,TRBJ2-7,NA,CASSLWGRGGSYEQYF,TGTGCCAGCAGTTTATGGGGGCGGGGTGGGTCCTACGAGCAGTACTTC
TRBV3-1,many,TRBJ2-3,NA,CASSRTVGEADTQYF,TGTGCCAGCAGCCGAACGGTGGGGGAAGCAGATACGCAGTATTTT
TRBV7-3,many,TRBJ2-2,NA,CASSRDANTGELFF,TGTGCCAGCAGCCGTGATGCGAACACCGGGGAGCTGTTTTTT
TRBV10-3,NA,TRBJ2-1,TRBD2,CAIKESSFWLGRDNEQFF,TGTGCCATCAAGGAATCTTCTTTTTGGCTAGGGAGGGACAATGAGCAGTTCTTC
TRBV24-1,NA,TRBJ1-2,NA,CATSDPGQYGYTF,TGTGCCACCAGTGACCCAGGACAGTATGGCTACACCTTC
TRBV2,many,TRBJ1-2,NA,CASTPGELGGYTF,TGTGCCAGCACTCCGGGGGAATTGGGTGGCTACACCTTC
TRBV20-1,NA,TRBJ1-5,NA,CSAPARRDQPQHF,TGCAGTGCCCCGGCCAGGCGGGATCAGCCCCAGCATTTT
TRBV12-3/TRBV12-4,many,TRBJ1-1,NA,CASSLDRRTEAFF,TGTGCCAGCAGCCTAGACAGGAGGACTGAAGCTTTCTTT
TRBV30,few,TRBJ2-7,TRBD2,CAWSDIAGSYEQYF,TGTGCCTGGAGTGATATAGCGGGTTCCTACGAGCAGTACTTC
TRBV6-1,few,TRBJ1-2,NA,CASSSSDSHGYTF,TGTGCCAGCAGCTCCTCGGACTCCCATGGCTACACCTTC